A selection of T cell receptor beta chains follows, all from one sample in a study of cytomegalovirus exposure and HLA in healthy donors. Generated by immunoSEQ multiplex PCR, the TCRdb table keeps only in-frame clones and is missing some. The sample lists over 150,000 clones, around 82% occurring once. The sequenced sample consisted of PBMCs. The receptors derive from a woman in her forties or fifties in good health and CMV-seropositive. CDR3s include the opening cysteine and the closing phenylalanine or tryptophan. Fields, in order: J gene, CDR3 length, V gene, CDR3 protein.

TRBJ2-3 16 TRBV6-5 CASSFRQSISTDTQYF
TRBJ2-5 17 TRBV19 CASSTNERGGVGETQYF
TRBJ2-1 16 TRBV6-5 CASSYSSGLPNYEQFF
TRBJ1-5 14 TRBV6-6 CASSTDRVPRPQHF
TRBJ1-5 19 TRBV7-9 CSSSLVKTGVPYSNQPQHF
TRBJ2-5 15 TRBV5-1 CASSRGTGGDETQYF
TRBJ2-5 16 TRBV5-4 CASSRTSGEYQETQYF
TRBJ1-2 18 TRBV25-1 CASSELGWDRGENYGYTF
TRBJ2-7 13 TRBV5-6 CASSSGGIREQYF
TRBJ2-1 15 TRBV6-5 CASSYRLAVYNEQFF
TRBJ1-2 14 TRBV27 CASSLSGQGYGYTF